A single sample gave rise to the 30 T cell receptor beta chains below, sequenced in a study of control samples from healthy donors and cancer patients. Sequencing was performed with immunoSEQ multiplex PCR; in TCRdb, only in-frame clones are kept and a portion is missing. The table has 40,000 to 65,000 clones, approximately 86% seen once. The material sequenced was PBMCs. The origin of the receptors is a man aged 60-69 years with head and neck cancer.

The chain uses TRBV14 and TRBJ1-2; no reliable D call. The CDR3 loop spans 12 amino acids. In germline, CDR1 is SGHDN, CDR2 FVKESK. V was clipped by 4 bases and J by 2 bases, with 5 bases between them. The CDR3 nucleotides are TGTGCCAGCAGCCCAGTAAACTATGGCTACACCTTC. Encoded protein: CASSPVNYGYTF.

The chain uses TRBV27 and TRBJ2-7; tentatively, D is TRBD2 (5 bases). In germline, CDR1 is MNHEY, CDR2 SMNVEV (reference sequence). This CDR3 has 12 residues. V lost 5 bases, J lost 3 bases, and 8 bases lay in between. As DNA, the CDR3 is TGTGCCAGCAGTGAACGGGGCTACGAGCAGTACTTC. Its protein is CASSERGYEQYF.

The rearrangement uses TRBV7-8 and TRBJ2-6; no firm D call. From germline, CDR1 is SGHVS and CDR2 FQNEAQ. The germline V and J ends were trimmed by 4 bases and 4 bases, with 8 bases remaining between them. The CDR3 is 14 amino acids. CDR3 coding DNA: TGTGCCAGCAGCTCGCCGCTCGGGGCCAACGTCCTGACTTTC. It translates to CASSSPLGANVLTF.

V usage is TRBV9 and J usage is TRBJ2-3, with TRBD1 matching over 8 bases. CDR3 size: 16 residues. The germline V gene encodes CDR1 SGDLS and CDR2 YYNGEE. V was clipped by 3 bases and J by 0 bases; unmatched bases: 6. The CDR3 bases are TGTGCCAGCAGCGCTCGGACAGGGACTAGCACAGATACGCAGTATTTT. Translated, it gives CASSARTGTSTDTQYF.

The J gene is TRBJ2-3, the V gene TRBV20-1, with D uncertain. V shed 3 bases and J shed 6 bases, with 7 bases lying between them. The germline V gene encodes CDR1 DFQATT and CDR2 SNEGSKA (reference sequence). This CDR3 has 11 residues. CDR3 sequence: CSASLWDTQYF. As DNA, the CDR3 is TGCAGTGCTAGCCTGTGGGATACGCAGTATTTT.

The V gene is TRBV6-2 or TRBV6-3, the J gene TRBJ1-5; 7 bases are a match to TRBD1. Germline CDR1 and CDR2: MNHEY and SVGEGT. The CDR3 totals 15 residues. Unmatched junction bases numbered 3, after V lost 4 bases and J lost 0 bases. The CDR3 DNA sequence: TGTGCCAGCAGTTCTCGACAGGGTAGCAATCAGCCCCAGCATTTT. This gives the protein CASSSRQGSNQPQHF.

CDR3 DNA sequence: TGTGCCAGCAGCTTCTCGACAGGAGGGGATGAAGCTTTCTTT. Protein: CASSFSTGGDEAFF. The chain combines TRBV9 with TRBJ1-1; D possibly corresponds to TRBD1 (6 bases). CDR3 length: 14 amino acids. Germline CDR1 and CDR2: SGDLS and YYNGEE. V lost 4 bases, J lost 7 bases, and 17 bases lay in between.

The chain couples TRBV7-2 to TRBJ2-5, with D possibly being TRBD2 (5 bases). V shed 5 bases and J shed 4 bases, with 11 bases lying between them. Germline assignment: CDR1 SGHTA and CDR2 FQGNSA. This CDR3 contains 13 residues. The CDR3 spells CASSPLAVETQYF. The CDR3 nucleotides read TGTGCCAGCAGCCCCCTAGCTGTAGAGACCCAGTACTTC. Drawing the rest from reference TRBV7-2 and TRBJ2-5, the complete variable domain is GAGVSQSPSNKVTEKGKDVELRCDPISGHTALYWYRQSLGQGLEFLIYFQGNSAPDKSGLPSDRFSAERTGGSVSTLTIQRTQQEDSAVYLCASSPLAVETQYFGPGTRLLVL.

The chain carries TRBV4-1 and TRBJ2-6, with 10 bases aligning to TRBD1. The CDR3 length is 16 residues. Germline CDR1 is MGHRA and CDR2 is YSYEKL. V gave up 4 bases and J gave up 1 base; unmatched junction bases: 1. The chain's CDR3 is CASSLGQGSGANVLTF. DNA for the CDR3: TGCGCCAGCAGCCTGGGACAGGGGTCTGGGGCCAACGTCCTGACTTTC.

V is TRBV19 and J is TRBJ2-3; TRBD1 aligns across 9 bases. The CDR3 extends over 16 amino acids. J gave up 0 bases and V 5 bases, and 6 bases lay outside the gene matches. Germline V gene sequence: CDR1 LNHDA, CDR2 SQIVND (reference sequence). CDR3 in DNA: TGTGCCAGTAGTCCCCGGACAGGGGTAAGCACAGATACGCAGTATTTT. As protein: CASSPRTGVSTDTQYF. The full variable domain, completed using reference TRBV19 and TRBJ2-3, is DGGITQSPKYLFRKEGQNVTLSCEQNLNHDAMYWYRQDPGQGLRLIYYSQIVNDFQKGDIAEGYSVSREKKESFPLTVTSAQKNPTAFYLCASSPRTGVSTDTQYFGPGTRLTVL.

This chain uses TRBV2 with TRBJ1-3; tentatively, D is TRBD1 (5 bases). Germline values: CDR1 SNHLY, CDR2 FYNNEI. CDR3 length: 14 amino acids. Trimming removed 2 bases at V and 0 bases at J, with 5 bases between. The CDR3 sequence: CASSEQGSGNTIYF. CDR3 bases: TGTGCCAGCAGTGAACAGGGCTCTGGAAACACCATATATTTT.

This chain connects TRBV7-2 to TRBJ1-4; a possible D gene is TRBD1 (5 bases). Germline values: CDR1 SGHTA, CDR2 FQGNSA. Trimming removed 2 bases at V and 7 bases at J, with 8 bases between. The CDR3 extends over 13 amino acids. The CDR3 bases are TGTGCCAGCAGCTTAACACAGGCTGAAAAACTGTTTTTT. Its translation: CASSLTQAEKLFF.

In DNA form, the CDR3 reads TGTGCCAGCAGCCGCGTGGCTGGGAGCAACAATGAGCAGTTCTTC. Translation gives CASSRVAGSNNEQFF. The chain couples TRBV7-3 to TRBJ2-1; D is possibly TRBD2 (5 bases). The CDR3 covers 15 residues. V was pared by 5 bases and J by 5 bases, with 16 bases between. Per germline, CDR1 SGHTA and CDR2 FQGTGA.

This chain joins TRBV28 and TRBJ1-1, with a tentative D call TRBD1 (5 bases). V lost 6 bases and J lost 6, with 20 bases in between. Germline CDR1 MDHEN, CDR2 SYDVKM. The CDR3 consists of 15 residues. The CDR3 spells CASSPTPGLPAEAFF. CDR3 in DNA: TGTGCCAGCAGCCCTACCCCGGGGCTGCCGGCTGAAGCTTTCTTT.

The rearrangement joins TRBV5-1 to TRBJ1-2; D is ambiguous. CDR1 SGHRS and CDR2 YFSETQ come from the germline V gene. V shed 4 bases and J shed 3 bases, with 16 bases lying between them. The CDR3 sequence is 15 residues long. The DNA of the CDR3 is TGCGCCAGCAGCGGCGGGGTGGTGGCGGACTATGGCTACACCTTC. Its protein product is CASSGGVVADYGYTF.

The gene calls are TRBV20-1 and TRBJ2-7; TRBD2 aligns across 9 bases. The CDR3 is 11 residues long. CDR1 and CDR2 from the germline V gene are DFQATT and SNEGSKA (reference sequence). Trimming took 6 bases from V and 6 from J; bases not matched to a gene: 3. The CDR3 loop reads CSAKGLAEQYF. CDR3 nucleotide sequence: TGCAGTGCCAAGGGACTAGCCGAGCAGTACTTC.

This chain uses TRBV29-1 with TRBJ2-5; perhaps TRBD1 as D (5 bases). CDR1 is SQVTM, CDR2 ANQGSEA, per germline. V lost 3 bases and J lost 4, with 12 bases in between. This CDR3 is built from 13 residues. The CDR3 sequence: CSVDVGRGETQYF. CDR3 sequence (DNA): TGCAGCGTTGACGTGGGGCGCGGAGAGACCCAGTACTTC.

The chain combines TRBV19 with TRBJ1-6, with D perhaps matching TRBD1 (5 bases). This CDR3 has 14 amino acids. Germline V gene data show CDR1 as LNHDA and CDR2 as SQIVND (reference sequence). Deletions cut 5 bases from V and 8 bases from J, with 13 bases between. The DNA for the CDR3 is TGTGCCAGTAGTGACCGGGACGGGGATTCACCCCTCCACTTT. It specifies CASSDRDGDSPLHF.

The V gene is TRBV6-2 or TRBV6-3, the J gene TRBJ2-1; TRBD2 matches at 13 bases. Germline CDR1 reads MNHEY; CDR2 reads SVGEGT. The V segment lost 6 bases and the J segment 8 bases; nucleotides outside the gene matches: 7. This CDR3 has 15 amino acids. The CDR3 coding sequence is TGTGCCAGCAGCCCCGGACTAGCGGGAGTTTATGAGCAGTTCTTC. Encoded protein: CASSPGLAGVYEQFF.

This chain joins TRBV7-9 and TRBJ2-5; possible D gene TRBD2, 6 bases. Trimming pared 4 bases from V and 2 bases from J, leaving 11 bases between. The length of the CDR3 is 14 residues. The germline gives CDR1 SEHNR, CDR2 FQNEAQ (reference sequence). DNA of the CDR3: TGTGCCAGCAGCTATCCCGGGACTCAAGAGACCCAGTACTTC. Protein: CASSYPGTQETQYF.

CDR3 sequence: CASSLTAGNSGNTIYF. DNA of the CDR3: TGTGCCAGCAGCTTAACGGCAGGGAACTCTGGAAACACCATATATTTT. V is TRBV7-2 and J is TRBJ1-3; D possibly corresponds to TRBD1 (5 bases). The length of the CDR3 is 16 residues. The germline gives CDR1 SGHTA, CDR2 FQGNSA. Trimming left V 2 bases short and J 0 bases short, with 11 bases between.

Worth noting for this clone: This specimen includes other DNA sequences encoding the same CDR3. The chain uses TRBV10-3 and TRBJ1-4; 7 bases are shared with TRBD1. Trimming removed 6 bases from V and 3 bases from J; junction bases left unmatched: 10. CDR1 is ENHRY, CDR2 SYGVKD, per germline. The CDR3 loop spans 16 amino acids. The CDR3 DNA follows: TGTGCCATCAGCGAAGACCTGACAGGGTCTAATGAAAAACTGTTTTTT. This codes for CAISEDLTGSNEKLFF.

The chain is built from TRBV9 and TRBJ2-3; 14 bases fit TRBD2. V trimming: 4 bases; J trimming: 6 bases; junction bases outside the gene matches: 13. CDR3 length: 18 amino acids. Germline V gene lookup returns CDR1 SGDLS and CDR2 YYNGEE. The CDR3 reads CASSIGTSGGPLLDTQYF. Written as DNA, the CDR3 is TGTGCCAGCAGCATCGGGACTAGCGGGGGCCCCCTTCTGGATACGCAGTATTTT.

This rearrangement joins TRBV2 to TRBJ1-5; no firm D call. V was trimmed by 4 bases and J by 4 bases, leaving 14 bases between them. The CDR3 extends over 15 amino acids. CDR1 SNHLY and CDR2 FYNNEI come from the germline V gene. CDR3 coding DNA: TGTGCCAGCAGTGTCGAAGGCGCGGAGAATCAGCCCCAGCATTTT. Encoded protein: CASSVEGAENQPQHF.

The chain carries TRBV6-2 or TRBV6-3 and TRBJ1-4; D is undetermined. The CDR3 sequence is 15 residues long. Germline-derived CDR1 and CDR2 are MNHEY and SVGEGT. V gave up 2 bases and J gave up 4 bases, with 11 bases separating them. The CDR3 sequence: CASSYRTGRNEKLFF. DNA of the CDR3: TGTGCCAGCAGTTACCGCACCGGTCGTAATGAAAAACTGTTTTTT.

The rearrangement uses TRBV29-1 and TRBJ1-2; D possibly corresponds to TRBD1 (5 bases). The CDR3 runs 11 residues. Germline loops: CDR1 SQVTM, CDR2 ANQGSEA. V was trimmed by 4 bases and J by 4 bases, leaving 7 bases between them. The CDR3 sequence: CSVAGGYGYTF. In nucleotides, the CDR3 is TGCAGCGTTGCGGGGGGCTATGGCTACACCTTC. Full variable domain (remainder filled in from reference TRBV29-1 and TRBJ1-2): SAVISQKPSRDICQRGTSLTIQCQVDSQVTMMFWYRQQPGQSLTLIATANQGSEATYESGFVIDKFPISRPNLTFSTLTVSNMSPEDSSIYLCSVAGGYGYTFGSGTRLTVV.

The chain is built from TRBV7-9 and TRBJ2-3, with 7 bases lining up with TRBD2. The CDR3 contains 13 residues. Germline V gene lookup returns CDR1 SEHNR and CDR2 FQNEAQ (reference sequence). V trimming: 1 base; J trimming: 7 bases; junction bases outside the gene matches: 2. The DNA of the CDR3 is TGTGCCAGCAGCTTAGGAGCGGGGAATACGCAGTATTTT. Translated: CASSLGAGNTQYF.

In nucleotides, the CDR3 is TGTGCCACCAGCAGAGAATTGGTGGGGCAAGAGACCCAGTACTTC. Translation: CATSRELVGQETQYF. The J gene is TRBJ2-5, the V gene TRBV15; D unclear. The CDR3 sequence is 15 residues long. Per germline, CDR1 LNHNV and CDR2 YYDKDF (reference sequence). V was trimmed by 0 bases and J by 2 bases, leaving 10 bases between them. The variable domain in full, completed from reference TRBV15 and TRBJ2-5, reads DAMVIQNPRYQVTQFGKPVTLSCSQTLNHNVMYWYQQKSSQAPKLLFHYYDKDFNNEADTPDNFQSRRPNTSFCFLDIRSPGLGDTAMYLCATSRELVGQETQYFGPGTRLLVL.

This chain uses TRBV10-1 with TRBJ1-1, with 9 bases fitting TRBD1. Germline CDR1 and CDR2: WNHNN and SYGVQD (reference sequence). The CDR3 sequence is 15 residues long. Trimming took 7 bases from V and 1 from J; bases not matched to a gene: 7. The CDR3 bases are TGCGCCAGCACTTACGGACAGGGGACGAACACTGAAGCTTTCTTT. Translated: CASTYGQGTNTEAFF.

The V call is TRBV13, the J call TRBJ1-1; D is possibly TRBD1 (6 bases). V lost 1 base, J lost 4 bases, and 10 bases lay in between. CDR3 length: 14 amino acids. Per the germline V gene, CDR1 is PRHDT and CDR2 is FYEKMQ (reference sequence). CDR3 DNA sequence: TGTGCCAGCAGCTTAGAGGGGGGGGGCACTGAAGCTTTCTTT. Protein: CASSLEGGGTEAFF.